This section outlines one T cell receptor (beta chain) sequence together with its context. No antigen is known for it. These data are taken from a study of cytomegalovirus exposure and HLA in healthy donors. Overall study findings and caveats: In an earlier analysis, about 87% or about 30%: the productive usage of most TCR beta V segments.

Both 60 Vbeta primers and 13 Jbeta primers went into the PCR. Clones were sequenced by immunoSEQ multiplex PCR, and TCRdb holds only the in-frame ones, with some missing. The sample has some 120,000 clones, about four fifths seen once. The length of the CDR3 is 15 residues. The junction had 9 bases not matched to a gene; V was cut back by 4 bases and J by 4 bases. The V gene's germline CDR1 is SGHRS and CDR2 YFSETQ. Sequenced input: PBMCs. The chain recombines TRBV5-1 with TRBJ2-5; 8 bases match TRBD2. The sequence was collected from a man younger than 45 in good health and CMV-seronegative. The CDR3 coding sequence is TGCGCCAGCAGCGTGGGGTTAGCGGGGCCAGAGACCCAGTACTTC. Translation gives CASSVGLAGPETQYF.